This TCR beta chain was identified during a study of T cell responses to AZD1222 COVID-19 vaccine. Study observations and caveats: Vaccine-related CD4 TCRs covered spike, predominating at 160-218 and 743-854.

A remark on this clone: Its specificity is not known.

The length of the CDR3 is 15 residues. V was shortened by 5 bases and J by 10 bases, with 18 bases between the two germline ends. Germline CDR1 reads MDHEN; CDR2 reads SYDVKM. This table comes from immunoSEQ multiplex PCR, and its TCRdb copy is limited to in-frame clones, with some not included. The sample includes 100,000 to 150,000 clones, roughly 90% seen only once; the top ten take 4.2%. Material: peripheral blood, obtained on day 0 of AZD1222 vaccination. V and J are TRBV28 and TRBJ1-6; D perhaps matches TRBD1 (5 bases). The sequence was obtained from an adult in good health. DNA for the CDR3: TGTGCCAGCAGTCCCATATCGGGGCTGGAATCACCCCTCCACTTT. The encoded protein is CASSPISGLESPLHF.